This passage covers 12 T cell receptor beta chains from one sample sequenced in a study of T cells in Graves' hyperthyroidism and ophthalmopathy. Amplification of TCR beta CDR3 regions used RNA as the template. The primer set for the first-round RT-PCR of the TCR CDR3 was HTBI. One entry per CDR3 protein, called by TCRdb with MiXCR from the multiplex PCR reads. Here the sample spans 700,000 or so distinct CDR3 sequences, over 15% being singletons. The specimen sequenced was blood. Every receptor here comes from a man in his late teens or twenties with Graves' hyperthyroidism.

This clonotype was counted ten times or more. The rearrangement uses TRBV2 and TRBJ1-5; D gene ambiguous. The CDR3 spans 16 residues. Germline V gives CDR1 SNHLY, CDR2 FYNNEI. V was shortened by 5 bases and J by 4 bases, with 18 bases between the two germline ends. The CDR3 sequence is CASSRMDRTLNQPQHF. The CDR3 DNA follows: TGTGCCAGCAGTCGGATGGACCGTACTTTAAATCAGCCCCAGCATTTT.

This clonotype has a count of ten or more. J is TRBJ2-7 and V is TRBV3-1, with TRBD2 matching 11 bases. CDR1 and CDR2 from the germline V gene are LGHDT and YNNKEL (reference sequence). V lost 3 bases and J lost 5; bases outside the gene matches: 9. The CDR3 runs to 16 residues. Here the CDR3 reads CASSHRQLAGVDEQYF. In nucleotides, the CDR3 is TGTGCCAGCAGCCACCGACAACTAGCGGGAGTGGACGAGCAGTACTTC.

This clonotype was seen more than once but under ten times. This chain connects TRBV28 to TRBJ2-3; no firm D call. This CDR3 has 15 amino acids. Germline V gene lookup returns CDR1 MDHEN and CDR2 SYDVKM. V gave up 8 bases and J gave up 2 bases, with 17 bases separating them. In DNA form, the CDR3 reads TGTGCCAGCGGCGCCGGGCTTCCCTACACAGATACGCAGTATTTT. Its translation: CASGAGLPYTDTQYF.

This clonotype was detected ten times or more. The chain employs TRBV27 and TRBJ2-7, with 9 bases that match TRBD1. CDR1 and CDR2 from the germline V gene are MNHEY and SMNVEV (reference sequence). With V trimmed by 0 bases and J by 4 bases, 4 bases remained unmatched. CDR3 size: 15 residues. The CDR3 region is CASSLSAGQGYEQYF. The CDR3 region has the DNA TGTGCCAGCAGTTTATCTGCGGGACAGGGTTACGAGCAGTACTTC.

This clonotype was counted at least ten times. J is TRBJ2-1 and V is TRBV12-3 or TRBV12-4; maybe TRBD1 (5 bases). Between the trimmed V and J ends, which lost 4 bases and 6 bases, there was a span of 7 bases. The CDR3 has 12 amino acids. The CDR3: CASSSGFNEQFF. Written as DNA, the CDR3 is TGTGCCAGCAGTTCAGGGTTCAATGAGCAGTTCTTC.

The chain uses TRBV9 and TRBJ2-5; maybe TRBD1 (6 bases). Germline values: CDR1 SGDLS, CDR2 YYNGEE. Trimming took off 4 bases at V and 3 bases at J, with 16 bases between the two ends. The CDR3 spans 15 residues. CDR3 nucleotides: TGTGCCAGCAGCCAAGGCAGGGGTAGAAAAGAGACCCAGTACTTC. Translation: CASSQGRGRKETQYF.

There are a few counts of this clonotype. The J gene is TRBJ2-1, the V gene TRBV10-3; 8 bases match TRBD2. Germline CDR1 ENHRY, CDR2 SYGVKD. V gave up 6 bases and J gave up 5 bases; unmatched junction bases: 9. The length of the CDR3 is 15 residues. The CDR3 DNA reads TGTGCCATCAGCGAGCGGGAGTCTCGAAACAATGAGCAGTTCTTC. Its translation: CAISERESRNNEQFF.

This clonotype was found a few times. The rearrangement uses TRBV7-8 and TRBJ2-7; D remains ambiguous. CDR3 length equals 12 residues. Per germline, CDR1 SGHVS and CDR2 FQNEAQ. The V gene lost 7 bases and the J gene lost 4 bases, with 11 bases spanning the gap. The DNA of the CDR3 is TGTGCCAGCACCGAGACCGGTTACGAGCAGTACTTC. Translated: CASTETGYEQYF.

Many counts were recorded for this clonotype. One end of the junction varies from germline; a read error may be responsible. The rearrangement uses TRBV5-1 and TRBJ1-1; TRBD1 is a possible D gene (5 bases). The CDR3 is 13 amino acids. The V gene's germline CDR1 is SGHRS and CDR2 YFSETQ. The CDR3 DNA reads as TGTGCCAGCAGCTTACTGGGGGGCACTGAAGCTTTCTTT. It is translated as CASSLLGGTEAFF.

This clonotype came up many times. V usage is TRBV7-9 and J usage is TRBJ2-1; 10 nucleotides line up with TRBD2. CDR3 length: 17 amino acids. V lost 4 bases to trimming and J lost 2 bases; unmatched junction nucleotides: 8. Germline V gene sequence: CDR1 SEHNR, CDR2 FQNEAQ (reference sequence). CDR3 DNA: TGTGCCAGCAGCTCGAGGGGAAGCGGGGGGGCCTACAATGAGCAGTTCTTC. As protein: CASSSRGSGGAYNEQFF.

CDR3 loop: CASSLNSLNEQFF. CDR3 in DNA: TGTGCCAGCAGCTTAAACAGCCTCAATGAGCAGTTCTTC. V gene TRBV11-3 combines with J gene TRBJ2-1; D remains unclear. Germline values: CDR1 SGHNT, CDR2 YENEEA. This CDR3 has 13 amino acids. V was cut by 2 bases and J by 6 bases, with 8 bases left in between.

This clonotype came up many times. The chain employs TRBV20-1 and TRBJ2-1; D gene uncertain. CDR1 and CDR2 from the germline V gene are DFQATT and SNEGSKA (reference sequence). The CDR3 spans 11 residues. V lost 3 bases and J 10 bases, leaving 10 bases between the germline ends. The CDR3 protein is CSASLGLEQFF. CDR3 nucleotide sequence: TGCAGTGCTAGTTTAGGGTTGGAGCAGTTCTTC.